A single sample is the source of the 24 T cell receptor beta chains below, sequenced in a study of cytomegalovirus exposure and HLA in healthy donors. 60 Vbeta and 13 Jbeta primers were used in PCR. Repertoires were generated with immunoSEQ multiplex PCR, while TCRdb's copy carries only in-frame clones and drops some. Among 95,000 to 150,000 clones listed, 77% were seen once. Sequencing was carried out using PBMCs. The receptors come from a human donor in good health.

The chain employs TRBV6-1 and TRBJ2-1; possible D gene TRBD1, 5 bases. V was shortened by 4 bases and J by 8 bases, with 12 bases between the two germline ends. This CDR3 comprises 13 residues. Looked up from germline, CDR1 is MNHNS and CDR2 is SASEGT. The CDR3 protein is CASSGGPGDEQFF. The DNA for the CDR3 is TGTGCCAGCAGTGGGGGCCCAGGCGATGAGCAGTTCTTC.

The chain has TRBV10-3 and TRBJ2-7; D not certain. In germline, CDR1 is ENHRY, CDR2 SYGVKD. The CDR3 has 14 residues. The V and J ends lost 8 bases and 0 bases respectively, with 14 bases between them. CDR3 sequence: CAISAAASSYEQYF. CDR3 sequence (DNA): TGTGCCATCTCAGCTGCGGCGAGCTCCTACGAGCAGTACTTC.

The chain carries TRBV5-6 and TRBJ2-3, with D maybe TRBD2 (6 bases). CDR1 SGHDT and CDR2 YYEEEE come from the germline V gene. The CDR3 contains 14 residues. The V gene lost 1 base and the J gene lost 7 bases, with 13 bases spanning the gap. CDR3 sequence reads: CASSLWRVANTQYF. CDR3 bases: TGTGCCAGCAGCTTGTGGAGGGTTGCAAATACGCAGTATTTT.

The rearrangement joins TRBV6-1 to TRBJ2-7; TRBD2 agrees at 11 bases. V was clipped by 4 bases and J by 2 bases; unmatched bases: 7. This CDR3 is built from 16 residues. Germline loops: CDR1 MNHNS, CDR2 SASEGT. CDR3 protein: CASSVRLAGPTYEQYF. CDR3 in DNA: TGTGCCAGCAGTGTCCGACTAGCGGGGCCGACCTACGAGCAGTACTTC.

The V call is TRBV2, the J call TRBJ1-1; 9 nucleotides line up with TRBD1. After removal of 4 bases from V and 4 bases from J, the junction contained 10 bases not matched to a gene. The germline V gene has CDR1 SNHLY and CDR2 FYNNEI. The CDR3 covers 16 residues. The CDR3 sequence is CASSGGTGTPSTEAFF. The CDR3, as DNA: TGTGCCAGCAGTGGTGGGACAGGGACCCCCAGCACTGAAGCTTTCTTT.

The V call is TRBV28, the J call TRBJ1-5, with a tentative D call TRBD1 (6 bases). The CDR3 is 16 amino acids. Germline V gene lookup returns CDR1 MDHEN and CDR2 SYDVKM. With 6 bases removed from V and 0 bases from J, the gap between germline ends came to 15 bases. CDR3 DNA: TGTGCCAGCAGCCTAGGGGGAGGGATTAGCAATCAGCCCCAGCATTTT. This sequence encodes CASSLGGGISNQPQHF.

The gene calls are TRBV11-2 and TRBJ2-7; 10 bases are a match to TRBD2. The CDR3 consists of 13 residues. Germline loops: CDR1 SGHAT, CDR2 FQNNGV. V trimming: 1 base; J trimming: 6 bases; junction bases outside the gene matches: 0. The CDR3 spells CASSLGLAGEQYF. The CDR3 DNA sequence: TGTGCCAGCAGCTTAGGACTAGCGGGCGAGCAGTACTTC.

The rearrangement joins TRBV6-1 to TRBJ1-2; 12 positions agree with TRBD1. After removal of 6 bases from V and 6 bases from J, the junction contained 8 bases not matched to a gene. Germline CDR1 MNHNS, CDR2 SASEGT. The CDR3 loop spans 15 amino acids. The CDR3, as DNA: TGTGCCAGCAGACCCCCCGGGACAGGGGGCAATGGCTACACCTTC. Residues: CASRPPGTGGNGYTF.

The chain carries TRBV6-5 and TRBJ2-2; D ambiguous. Per germline, CDR1 MNHEY and CDR2 SVGAGI. The CDR3 is 16 amino acids. The V end was cut by 4 bases, the J end by 0 bases, with 12 bases between. The CDR3 protein is CASSLAQTANTGELFF. The CDR3 DNA reads TGTGCCAGCAGTTTGGCACAGACCGCGAACACCGGGGAGCTGTTTTTT.

J is TRBJ2-2 and V is TRBV7-9, with 7 bases matching TRBD1. CDR1 SEHNR and CDR2 FQNEAQ come from the germline V gene (reference sequence). This CDR3 comprises 14 residues. V gave up 5 bases and J gave up 6 bases; unmatched junction bases: 6. CDR3 amino acids: CASSPDRWPGELFF. DNA for the CDR3: TGTGCCAGCAGCCCGGACAGGTGGCCCGGGGAGCTGTTTTTT.

This clone was seen a few times. The rearrangement joins TRBV7-9 to TRBJ1-4; perhaps TRBD1 as D (5 bases). The CDR3 extends over 18 amino acids. The V end lost 1 base, the J end lost 5 bases, and 20 bases lay between the germline ends. The V gene's germline CDR1 is SEHNR and CDR2 FQNEAQ (reference sequence). The CDR3 DNA reads as TGTGCCAGCAGCTTAGTCGAGTCGGGTTGGGGGGGAAATGAAAAACTGTTTTTT. It yields the protein CASSLVESGWGGNEKLFF.

The chain is built from TRBV7-3 and TRBJ2-5; TRBD2 matches 9 bases. V trimming: 3 bases; J trimming: 2 bases; junction bases outside the gene matches: 22. The CDR3 spans 21 residues. Germline V lookup: CDR1 SGHTA, CDR2 FQGTGA. The CDR3 reads CASSFPPPLAGRENQQETQYF. As DNA, the CDR3 is TGTGCCAGCAGCTTTCCACCACCACTAGCGGGCCGTGAAAACCAACAAGAGACCCAGTACTTC.

V gene TRBV14 combines with J gene TRBJ2-6; TRBD2 matches at 7 bases. With V trimmed by 0 bases and J by 0 bases, 8 bases remained unmatched. Per the germline V gene, CDR1 is SGHDN and CDR2 is FVKESK. This CDR3 is built from 19 residues. CDR3 in DNA: TGTGCCAGCAGCCAAGATTGGGGAGGGGCGGCCTCTGGGGCCAACGTCCTGACTTTC. Translation gives CASSQDWGGAASGANVLTF.

In the case of this clone: One end of the junction is discordant with germline, which a read error may explain. J is TRBJ2-5 and V is TRBV7-7; 12 positions agree with TRBD1. Germline CDR1 reads SSHAT; CDR2 reads FNYEAQ (reference sequence). The CDR3 length is 15 residues. The CDR3: CASSRGTGGRETQYF. DNA for the CDR3: TGTGCTAGCAGCCGAGGGACAGGGGGCCGGGAGACCCAGTACTTC. Combining the CDR3 with reference TRBV7-7 and TRBJ2-5 gives the whole variable domain GAGVSQSPRYKVTKRGQDVTLRCDPISSHATLYWYQQALGQGPEFLTYFNYEAQPDKSGLPSDRFSAERPEGSISTLTIQRTEQRDSAMYRCASSRGTGGRETQYFGPGTRLLVL.

J is TRBJ1-1 and V is TRBV6-5; the match to TRBD1 covers 11 bases. The CDR3 has 14 residues. Germline V lookup: CDR1 MNHEY, CDR2 SVGAGI. The V and J ends lost 6 bases and 5 bases, in that order; junction bases with no gene match: 5. CDR3 region: CASSVGTGGTEAFF. The CDR3 coding sequence is TGTGCCAGCAGCGTCGGGACAGGGGGAACTGAAGCTTTCTTT.

This chain links TRBV19 with TRBJ2-6; 10 positions match TRBD1. The germline CDR1 and CDR2 sequences are LNHDA and SQIVND (reference sequence). This CDR3 is 17 amino acids long. Losses at the gene ends were 3 bases for V and 2 bases for J; bases not matched to a gene: 4. CDR3 sequence reads: CASSMRDRGAGANVLTF. DNA of the CDR3: TGTGCCAGTAGTATGAGGGACAGGGGTGCTGGGGCCAACGTCCTGACTTTC.

The chain combines TRBV19 with TRBJ1-4, with D possibly TRBD1 on 6 matching bases. The V end was cut by 6 bases, the J end by 6 bases, with 17 bases between. From germline, CDR1 is LNHDA and CDR2 SQIVND (reference sequence). This CDR3 has 15 amino acids. Here the CDR3 DNA reads TGTGCCAGTAGCTTGAACAGGGCGGGTGATGAAAAACTGTTTTTT. It yields the protein CASSLNRAGDEKLFF.

V gene TRBV5-1 combines with J gene TRBJ2-3; 15 bases fit TRBD2. With V trimmed by 5 bases and J by 0 bases, 10 bases remained unmatched. The germline V gene has CDR1 SGHRS and CDR2 YFSETQ. CDR3 length: 19 amino acids. As DNA, the CDR3 is TGCGCCAGCAGGGGCGGAGGACTAGCGGGAGGGCCGAGCACAGATACGCAGTATTTT. It yields the protein CASRGGGLAGGPSTDTQYF.

The chain uses TRBV14 and TRBJ2-4, with D uncertain. The germline gives CDR1 SGHDN, CDR2 FVKESK. The CDR3 runs to 20 residues. The ends were cut back, 1 base at V and 0 bases at J, with 22 bases in the middle. DNA of the CDR3: TGTGCCAGCAGCCAAGTTCTGAAATCCGCCCCTTCACTAGCCAAAAACATTCAGTACTTC. As protein: CASSQVLKSAPSLAKNIQYF.

The chain combines TRBV2 with TRBJ1-3; TRBD1 might be the D (5 bases). Trimming pared 6 bases from V and 9 bases from J, leaving 36 bases between. Per germline, CDR1 SNHLY and CDR2 FYNNEI. This CDR3 region has 20 residues. As DNA, the CDR3 is TGTGCCAGCAGGGGCCTTGAAGGACATTCAAATTCGCCCGAGGGAGGCACCATATATTTT. This encodes CASRGLEGHSNSPEGGTIYF.

The chain recombines TRBV11-2 with TRBJ2-1, with a possible D match to TRBD2 (5 bases). The CDR3 runs to 14 residues. Germline V gives CDR1 SGHAT, CDR2 FQNNGV. The ends were cut back, 5 bases at V and 3 bases at J, with 11 bases in the middle. This CDR3 reads CASSVTRDYNEQFF. Written as DNA, the CDR3 is TGTGCCAGCAGCGTCACCCGGGACTACAATGAGCAGTTCTTC.

The gene calls are TRBV29-1 and TRBJ1-1; D is possibly TRBD1 (6 bases). There are 11 residues in the CDR3. The V and J ends lost 5 bases and 6 bases respectively, with 10 bases between them. The germline V gene has CDR1 SQVTM and CDR2 ANQGSEA. The CDR3 coding sequence is TGCAGCGTTCGGGGGGCCGCTGAAGCTTTCTTT. Protein sequence: CSVRGAAEAFF.

The V and J genes are TRBV4-2 and TRBJ2-3; D gene uncertain. The CDR3 consists of 15 residues. The germline V and J ends were trimmed by 3 bases and 0 bases, with 10 bases remaining between them. Germline CDR1 and CDR2: LGHNA and YNFKEQ. The CDR3 region is CASSHPGTSTDTQYF. The CDR3 DNA is TGTGCCAGCAGCCACCCGGGTACTAGCACAGATACGCAGTATTTT.

The rearrangement joins TRBV19 to TRBJ1-6; tentatively, D is TRBD1 (5 bases). Trimming removed 6 bases from V and 5 bases from J, with 14 bases in between. The germline V gene has CDR1 LNHDA and CDR2 SQIVND (reference sequence). The CDR3 is 15 amino acids. The CDR3 is CASSSTTVNNSPLHF. The DNA of the CDR3 is TGTGCCAGTAGCAGTACGACAGTGAATAATTCACCCCTCCACTTT.